This entry lists 25 T cell receptor beta chains sequenced from one sample in a study of patients and donors after allogeneic stem cell transplantation. TCRdb independently ran MiXCR on the RT-PCR reads; one entry per CDR3 protein. This table has fewer than 25,000 distinct CDR3 sequences, about 30% appearing once. Sequencing was carried out using blood, either unsorted or a sorted T cell fraction (not recorded which). These receptors all come from a human donor who was either an allogeneic HSCT recipient or a stem cell or donor lymphocyte infusion donor (not recorded which). It is not recorded whose cells these are; they may come from a transplant donor.

V gene TRBV9 combines with J gene TRBJ2-7; D is possibly TRBD2 (6 bases). Trimming pared 7 bases from V and 3 bases from J, leaving 14 bases between. Per the germline V gene, CDR1 is SGDLS and CDR2 is YYNGEE. This CDR3 is built from 13 residues. In nucleotides, the CDR3 is TGTGCCAGCTCAACTAGCCCGGGCTACGAGCAGTACTTC. It codes for CASSTSPGYEQYF.

The chain recombines TRBV7-2 with TRBJ1-2; D is perhaps TRBD1 (5 bases). This CDR3 has 15 amino acids. CDR1 SGHTA and CDR2 FQGNSA come from the germline V gene. Between the trimmed V and J ends, which lost 4 bases and 3 bases, there was a span of 15 bases. The CDR3 loop is CASSSIWGEDYGYTF. The CDR3 DNA sequence: TGTGCCAGCAGCTCCATTTGGGGCGAAGACTATGGCTACACCTTC.

The genes are TRBV6-1 and TRBJ2-4; D remains unclear. Trimming took 4 bases from V and 0 from J, leaving 4 bases between them. The CDR3 contains 13 residues. Germline V CDR1 and CDR2: MNHNS, SASEGT. The CDR3 loop reads CASSVTAKNIQYF. CDR3 sequence (DNA): TGTGCCAGCAGTGTAACAGCCAAAAACATTCAGTACTTC.

This clonotype has ten or more counts. The chain recombines TRBV20-1 with TRBJ1-3, with TRBD1 matching over 7 bases. Germline-derived CDR1 and CDR2 are DFQATT and SNEGSKA (reference sequence). The CDR3 contains 15 residues. Trimming took 3 bases from V and 0 from J; bases not matched to a gene: 5. The CDR3: CSASQTGSSGNTIYF. Written as DNA, the CDR3 is TGCAGTGCTAGCCAGACAGGGAGCTCTGGAAACACCATATATTTT.

As regards this clonotype: Relative to the germline gene, one junction end is altered; a read error may explain this. This chain links TRBV4-1 with TRBJ2-2; maybe TRBD2 (5 bases). The CDR3 spans 13 residues. Germline V gene data show CDR1 as MGHRA and CDR2 as YSYEKL. As DNA, the CDR3 is TGCGCCAGCAGCCAAGATTGGGCCGGGGATCTGTTTTTT. Amino acid sequence: CASSQDWAGDLFF.

Only one count was recorded for this clonotype. The gene calls are TRBV24-1 and TRBJ2-1; 10 bases align to TRBD2. J lost 6 bases, V lost 3 bases, and 13 bases had no gene match. This CDR3 is 18 amino acids long. From germline, CDR1 is KGHDR and CDR2 SFDVKD. CDR3: CATSDPLGERGGRNEQFF. CDR3 DNA sequence: TGTGCCACCAGTGATCCCCTAGGAGAGCGGGGGGGCCGCAATGAGCAGTTCTTC.

The chain carries TRBV4-1 and TRBJ1-2; no definite D call. Trimming removed 0 bases at V and 0 bases at J, with 8 bases between. Germline CDR1 MGHRA, CDR2 YSYEKL. The CDR3 runs 15 residues. CDR3 sequence: CASSQEGRTNYGYTF. The CDR3 DNA is TGCGCCAGCAGCCAAGAAGGCCGAACTAACTATGGCTACACCTTC.

This clonotype showed up just a few times. The CDR3 nucleotides are TGTGCCAGCAGCTTGGCCTATGGCGACCCACCCCTCCACTTT. Residues: CASSLAYGDPPLHF. The gene calls are TRBV5-6 and TRBJ1-6, with D unresolved. The CDR3 is 14 residues long. Per germline, CDR1 SGHDT and CDR2 YYEEEE. The V end lost 0 bases, the J end lost 11 bases, and 12 bases lay between the germline ends.

In its sample, this clonotype was seen a few times. V gene TRBV13 combines with J gene TRBJ2-3; no clear D gene. The CDR3 totals 14 residues. Germline lookup yields CDR1 PRHDT and CDR2 FYEKMQ (reference sequence). Between the trimmed V and J ends, which lost 7 bases and 2 bases, there was a span of 13 bases. The CDR3 reads CASMSGPFTDTQYF. As DNA, the CDR3 is TGTGCCAGCATGTCCGGACCCTTCACAGATACGCAGTATTTT.

The chain couples TRBV20-1 to TRBJ1-2, with no clear D. Germline V CDR1 and CDR2: DFQATT, SNEGSKA (reference sequence). Trimming cost V 4 bases and J 0 bases, with 18 bases left between them. The CDR3 runs to 16 residues. CDR3 DNA: TGCAGTGCTACCCCCTATGACGGGGAAGCTAACTATGGCTACACCTTC. Amino acid sequence: CSATPYDGEANYGYTF.

In this sample, this clonotype turned up a few times. The genes are TRBV2 and TRBJ1-6, with D possibly being TRBD1 (5 bases). Germline CDR1 SNHLY, CDR2 FYNNEI. The CDR3 has 14 residues. The V end was cut by 1 base, the J end by 10 bases, with 11 bases between. This CDR3 reads CASSEEGTGSPLHF. The CDR3 coding sequence is TGTGCCAGCAGTGAAGAGGGGACGGGCTCACCCCTCCACTTT.

The chain combines TRBV12-3 or TRBV12-4 with TRBJ1-1; a weak D match, TRBD1 (5 bases). V lost 3 bases and J lost 5, with 13 bases in between. The CDR3 loop spans 14 amino acids. In DNA, the CDR3 is TGTGCCAGCAGTTTCCGGGCCCAGGGTACTGAAGCTTTCTTT. Amino acids: CASSFRAQGTEAFF.

The chain is built from TRBV6-5 and TRBJ2-7; 9 bases align to TRBD1. This CDR3 has 15 residues. Germline V gene sequence: CDR1 MNHEY, CDR2 SVGAGI. V shed 0 bases and J 5 bases; nucleotides not matched to a gene: 5. The CDR3 region is CASSYSRTGVNEQYF. CDR3 DNA sequence: TGTGCCAGCAGTTACTCACGGACAGGGGTCAACGAGCAGTACTTC.

The table lists this clonotype with a few counts. This chain links TRBV27 with TRBJ2-7, with TRBD2 as a possible D gene (6 bases). Trimming pared 5 bases from V and 2 bases from J, leaving 13 bases between. This CDR3 has 14 residues. The germline CDR1 and CDR2 sequences are MNHEY and SMNVEV (reference sequence). CDR3 in amino acids: CASSPSAGTYEQYV. The CDR3 DNA reads TGTGCCAGCAGTCCGAGCGCGGGGACCTACGAGCAGTACGTC.

The chain has TRBV27 and TRBJ1-5; 7 bases line up with TRBD1. Germline trimming cut 5 bases from V and 2 bases from J; bases unmatched to any gene: 15. CDR1 and CDR2 from the germline V gene are MNHEY and SMNVEV (reference sequence). There are 18 residues in the CDR3. CDR3 bases: TGTGCCAGCAGTCCTCAGGACAGGCTAATCCAAGGCAATCAGCCCCAGCATTTT. As protein: CASSPQDRLIQGNQPQHF.

The rearrangement joins TRBV6-6 to TRBJ1-1; D is perhaps TRBD1 (6 bases). V dropped 5 bases and J dropped 6 bases, with 19 bases sitting between them. CDR1 MNHNY and CDR2 SVGAGI come from the germline V gene (reference sequence). This CDR3 is 15 amino acids long. The CDR3 reads CASSLFQGRVAEAFF. The CDR3 DNA reads as TGTGCCAGCAGTCTTTTTCAGGGGAGAGTTGCTGAAGCTTTCTTT.

There are a few counts of this clonotype. The genes are TRBV11-2 and TRBJ1-1, with D maybe TRBD1 (5 bases). From germline, CDR1 is SGHAT and CDR2 FQNNGV. V lost 1 base and J 1 base, leaving 10 bases between the germline ends. The CDR3 runs 15 residues. In nucleotides, the CDR3 is TGTGCCAGCAGCTTAGGCGGCAGGGAGAACACTGAAGCTTTCTTT. Translation gives CASSLGGRENTEAFF.

The V gene is TRBV20-1, the J gene TRBJ2-3; D uncertain. Per germline, CDR1 DFQATT and CDR2 SNEGSKA (reference sequence). Trimming left V 1 base short and J 2 bases short, with 10 bases between. The CDR3 is 14 residues long. In nucleotides, the CDR3 is TGCAGTGCTAGAGGCACGCAATTCACAGATACGCAGTATTTT. This encodes CSARGTQFTDTQYF.

This clonotype was detected a few times. CDR3 loop: CASSRGQGANQPQHF. DNA for the CDR3: TGTGCCAGCAGCCGGGGACAGGGGGCCAATCAGCCCCAGCATTTT. This chain links TRBV12-3 or TRBV12-4 with TRBJ1-5, with 12 bases identical to TRBD1. This CDR3 has 15 residues. The junction had 3 bases not matched to a gene; V was cut back by 6 bases and J by 3 bases.

This clonotype was detected ten times or more. The chain links TRBV10-3 to TRBJ2-2; no definite D call. This CDR3 spans 14 amino acids. CDR1 ENHRY and CDR2 SYGVKD come from the germline V gene. V shed 10 bases and J shed 0 bases, with 12 bases lying between them. The CDR3 protein is CATESPSNTGELFF. The CDR3 nucleotides are TGTGCCACCGAAAGCCCCTCGAACACCGGGGAGCTGTTTTTT.

The chain links TRBV20-1 to TRBJ2-3, with D uncertain. The CDR3 length is 12 residues. Germline V gene lookup returns CDR1 DFQATT and CDR2 SNEGSKA (reference sequence). The V and J ends lost 1 base and 5 bases respectively, with 7 bases between them. CDR3 coding DNA: TGCAGTGCTAGAGCCTGGGTAGATACGCAGTATTTT. Residues: CSARAWVDTQYF.

The chain employs TRBV5-6 and TRBJ1-2, with a tentative D call TRBD1 (5 bases). Trimming shortened V by 2 bases and J by 4 bases, and 15 bases separated the two germline ends. The CDR3 contains 15 residues. Germline CDR1 and CDR2: SGHDT and YYEEEE. The CDR3 protein is CASSFTSAQVYGYTF. The CDR3 DNA is TGTGCCAGCAGCTTTACAAGTGCACAGGTCTATGGCTACACCTTC.

This clonotype occurred a few times. This rearrangement joins TRBV20-1 to TRBJ1-5; 8 nucleotides agree with TRBD1. V lost 2 bases to trimming and J lost 7 bases; unmatched junction nucleotides: 10. Germline V gene sequence: CDR1 DFQATT, CDR2 SNEGSKA (reference sequence). The CDR3 consists of 15 residues. CDR3 sequence (DNA): TGCAGTGCTAGAAGTTCTGGCAGGGACAGGCAGCCCCAGCATTTT. Translating gives CSARSSGRDRQPQHF.

The chain links TRBV5-1 to TRBJ2-3; D is perhaps TRBD2 (5 bases). CDR3 length equals 15 residues. CDR1 is SGHRS, CDR2 YFSETQ, per germline. V lost 0 bases to trimming and J lost 6 bases, with 14 bases between them. The CDR3 spells CASSLGGMVGDTQYF. For the CDR3, the DNA is TGCGCCAGCAGCTTGGGAGGGATGGTAGGGGATACGCAGTATTTT. Filled out from reference TRBV5-1 and TRBJ2-3, the complete variable domain reads KAGVTQTPRYLIKTRGQQVTLSCSPISGHRSVSWYQQTPGQGLQFLFEYFSETQRNKGNFPGRFSGRQFSNSRSEMNVSTLELGDSALYLCASSLGGMVGDTQYFGPGTRLTVL.

The chain recombines TRBV5-5 with TRBJ1-2; D possibly corresponds to TRBD1 (6 bases). Between the trimmed V and J ends, which lost 0 bases and 2 bases, there was a span of 11 bases. The CDR3 is 15 residues long. The germline V gene has CDR1 SGHKS and CDR2 YYEKEE (reference sequence). CDR3 bases: TGTGCCAGCAGCTTGGGGCCGGGGGCGAACTATGGCTACACCTTC. Translating it yields CASSLGPGANYGYTF.